The 9 T cell receptor beta chains given below trace back to one sample, sequenced in a study of cytomegalovirus exposure and HLA in healthy donors. Researchers ran the PCR with 60 Vbeta and 13 Jbeta primers. Profiling relied on immunoSEQ multiplex PCR, and the TCRdb table lists in-frame clones only, not all of them. Here the sample spans just under 80,000 clones, roughly 80% being singletons. Sequenced sample: PBMCs. These receptors all come from a middle-aged man in good health and CMV-seronegative.

V usage is TRBV30 and J usage is TRBJ2-3, with D unresolved. The CDR3 runs 13 residues. Germline lookup yields CDR1 GTSNPN and CDR2 SVGIG (reference sequence). Trimming pared 0 bases from V and 5 bases from J, leaving 9 bases between. CDR3 DNA: TGTGCCTGGAGTGTCAGCGATAGAGATACGCAGTATTTT. This codes for CAWSVSDRDTQYF.

J is TRBJ1-4 and V is TRBV4-2; D is unclear. The CDR3 covers 16 residues. From germline, CDR1 is LGHNA and CDR2 YNFKEQ. Trimming left V 0 bases short and J 0 bases short, with 8 bases between. The CDR3 DNA sequence: TGTGCCAGCAGCCAAGAAACAGCAGCAACTAATGAAAAACTGTTTTTT. Translated, it gives CASSQETAATNEKLFF.

This sequence joins TRBV7-9 and TRBJ1-4; D might be TRBD1 (5 bases). The CDR3 consists of 15 residues. V was trimmed by 1 base and J by 7 bases, leaving 13 bases between them. Germline V gives CDR1 SEHNR, CDR2 FQNEAQ (reference sequence). The CDR3 is CASSLGSGKVEKLFF. CDR3 in DNA: TGTGCCAGCAGCTTAGGGTCAGGGAAGGTTGAAAAACTGTTTTTT. The whole variable domain, filled in from reference TRBV7-9 and TRBJ1-4, reads DTGVSQNPRHKITKRGQNVTFRCDPISEHNRLYWYRQTLGQGPEFLTYFQNEAQLEKSRLLSDRFSAERPKGSFSTLEIQRTEQGDSAMYLCASSLGSGKVEKLFFGSGTQLSVL.

The chain has TRBV30 and TRBJ1-1; D is uncertain. The germline V gene encodes CDR1 GTSNPN and CDR2 SVGIG (reference sequence). Trimming shortened V by 2 bases and J by 1 base, and 14 bases separated the two germline ends. The CDR3 contains 15 residues. This CDR3 is CAWSLPQTRNTEAFF. In DNA form, the CDR3 reads TGTGCCTGGAGTTTACCGCAAACGAGGAACACTGAAGCTTTCTTT.

This clone came up once. The gene calls are TRBV13 and TRBJ2-1; tentative D call: TRBD2 (6 bases). Germline CDR1 PRHDT, CDR2 FYEKMQ (reference sequence). This CDR3 contains 15 residues. Trimming removed 7 bases from V and 6 bases from J, with 19 bases in between. CDR3 region: CASTEGLANLNEQFF. The CDR3 DNA reads TGTGCCAGCACCGAGGGGCTAGCGAACCTCAATGAGCAGTTCTTC.

This clone has a single count. This chain connects TRBV7-2 to TRBJ1-4, with TRBD1 matching 8 bases. J was trimmed by 5 bases and V by 7 bases; bases with no gene match: 6. Germline CDR1 is SGHTA and CDR2 is FQGNSA. The CDR3 is made up of 14 amino acids. Here the CDR3 reads CASTSRTGNEKLFF. The CDR3 DNA reads TGTGCCAGCACCTCTAGGACAGGGAATGAAAAACTGTTTTTT. Full variable domain (missing parts from reference TRBV7-2 and TRBJ1-4): GAGVSQSPSNKVTEKGKDVELRCDPISGHTALYWYRQSLGQGLEFLIYFQGNSAPDKSGLPSDRFSAERTGGSVSTLTIQRTQQEDSAVYLCASTSRTGNEKLFFGSGTQLSVL.

This chain connects TRBV4-2 to TRBJ2-1; 11 bases line up with TRBD2. Germline V gene sequence: CDR1 LGHNA, CDR2 YNFKEQ. This CDR3 has 16 residues. J gave up 7 bases and V 0 bases, and 5 bases lay outside the gene matches. Written as DNA, the CDR3 is TGTGCCAGCAGCCAAGATATAGCGGGAGGGCCAAATGAGCAGTTCTTC. It is translated as CASSQDIAGGPNEQFF.

V is TRBV5-4 and J is TRBJ2-3, with D uncertain. V was shortened by 0 bases and J by 0 bases, with 5 bases between the two germline ends. The CDR3 has 14 residues. Germline loops: CDR1 SGHNT, CDR2 YYREEE (reference sequence). For the CDR3, the DNA is TGTGCCAGCAGCTTGGGAGGCAGCACAGATACGCAGTATTTT. This translates into CASSLGGSTDTQYF.

J is TRBJ2-5 and V is TRBV5-1; 8 positions match TRBD2. Per germline, CDR1 SGHRS and CDR2 YFSETQ. This CDR3 is 14 amino acids long. Trimming cost V 3 bases and J 5 bases; bases outside gene matches: 6. The CDR3 sequence: CASSWSPSGETQYF. In DNA, the CDR3 is TGCGCCAGCAGCTGGTCCCCTAGCGGGGAGACCCAGTACTTC.